The present T cell receptor (beta chain) was sequenced within a study of T cells after posttransplantation cyclophosphamide. In its sample, this clone was seen many times. The repertoire was sequenced with immunoSEQ multiplex PCR; TCRdb's copy has only in-frame clones and lacks some. Singletons are absent from the sample, which has approximately 25,000 clones. Germline V lookup: CDR1 MDHEN, CDR2 SYDVKM. V shed 10 bases, J shed 1 base, and the junction held 15 bases outside the gene matches. The CDR3 consists of 17 residues. This chain links TRBV28 with TRBJ2-7; 11 bases fit TRBD1. The receptor's source is a woman aged 45-59 years in good health, CMV-negative, and a related stem cell transplant donor. Sequenced sample: PBMCs. CDR3 in DNA: TGTGCCACCGAAGGGACAGGGGGGGGGAAGTCTTCCTACGAGCAGTACTTC. This encodes CATEGTGGGKSSYEQYF.